Only one count was recorded for the clone carrying this T cell receptor (beta chain). This sample was taken from a study of blood T cell repertoires in COVID-19. Study as a whole: Both acute and convalescent COVID-19 samples were obtained from the United States, Italy and Spain. PBMCs, B-cell-depleted T cells, or T cells provided the cDNA or gDNA that made up the material.

In the original analysis: Estimation of nucleated cell counts was performed using reference gene primer amplification. Only in-frame clones appear in the TCRdb table, and some are missing; sequencing was by immunoSEQ multiplex PCR. The V and J calls and the clone size are those of that table, but D and trimming were determined from the DNA. The data show 50,000 to 65,000 clones, about 92% seen once. The TCR sequence derives from a man aged 50 to 60 with active COVID-19. Sequenced material: peripheral blood.

The CDR3, as DNA: TGTGCCAGCAGCCTACGGGAGGGCAAAGAGACCCAGTACTTC. It is translated as CASSLREGKETQYF. The chain links TRBV11-3 to TRBJ2-5; 8 nucleotides line up with TRBD2. With 5 bases clipped from V and 3 bases from J, the junction kept 5 bases outside the gene matches. The germline V gene encodes CDR1 SGHNT and CDR2 YENEEA. The length of the CDR3 is 14 residues. Combining the CDR3 with reference TRBV11-3 and TRBJ2-5 gives the whole variable domain EAGVVQSPRYKIIEKKQPVAFWCNPISGHNTLYWYLQNLGQGPELLIRYENEEAVDDSQLPKDRFSAERLKGVDSTLKIQPAELGDSAVYLCASSLREGKETQYFGPGTRLLVL.